The clone carrying this T cell receptor (beta chain) came up many times. Described time point: persistent/refractory GD, antithyroid drugs over 5 years with positive TRAb. The authors made the TCR library using RNA they extracted from PBMCs. The sample is drawn from a study of regulatory T cells in long-lasting Graves disease. Germline CDR1 reads DFQATT; CDR2 reads SNEGSKA (reference sequence). The CDR3 extends over 15 amino acids. V was trimmed by 6 bases and J by 0 bases, leaving 17 bases between them. HTBI primers from iRepertoire and Arm-PCR of CDR3 regions yielded the TCR beta libraries. TCRdb recomputed calls from the multiplex PCR reads with MiXCR, one row per CDR3 protein. The table shows some 280,000 distinct CDR3 sequences, with around a fifth occurring only once.

Sequencing used peripheral blood mononuclear cells (PBMCs), obtained when the disease was refractory, from a patient treated with antithyroid drugs. The source is a female donor with Graves disease. J is TRBJ1-1 and V is TRBV20-1; no clear D. The CDR3 nucleotides are TGCAGTGCCCCTAAGGAGGCAGGAGTGAACACTGAAGCTTTCTTT. This encodes CSAPKEAGVNTEAFF.